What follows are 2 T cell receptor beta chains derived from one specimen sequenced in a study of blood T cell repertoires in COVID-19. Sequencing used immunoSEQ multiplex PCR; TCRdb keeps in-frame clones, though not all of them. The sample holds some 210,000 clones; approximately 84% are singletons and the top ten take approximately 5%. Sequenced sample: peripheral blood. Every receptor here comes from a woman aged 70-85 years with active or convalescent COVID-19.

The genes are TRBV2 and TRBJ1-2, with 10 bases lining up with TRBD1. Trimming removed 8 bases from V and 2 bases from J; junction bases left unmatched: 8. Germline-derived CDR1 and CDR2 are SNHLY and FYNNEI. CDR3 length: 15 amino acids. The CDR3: CASSRGTGANYGYTF. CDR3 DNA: TGTGCCAGCTCCCGAGGGACAGGGGCCAACTATGGCTACACCTTC.

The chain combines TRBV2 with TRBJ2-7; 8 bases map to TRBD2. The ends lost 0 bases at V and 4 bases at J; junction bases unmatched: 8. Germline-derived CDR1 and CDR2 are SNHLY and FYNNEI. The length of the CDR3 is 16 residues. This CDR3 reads CASSEAPSGRVYEQYF. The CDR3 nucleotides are TGTGCCAGCAGTGAAGCGCCCAGCGGGAGAGTATACGAGCAGTACTTC.